This entry is about one TCR beta chain. The sample contains more than one DNA sequence encoding this CDR3. The sample originates from a study of blood T cell repertoires in COVID-19. Study overall: From the United States, Italy and Spain came samples of acute and convalescent COVID-19.

Clinical history as reported by participants underpinned cohort assignment. Using immunoSEQ multiplex PCR, the repertoire was profiled, and TCRdb retains in-frame clones only, with some absent. This sample yields approximately 290,000 clones, of which 90% are seen a single time; 4% to 5.5% belongs to the top ten. Per the germline V gene, CDR1 is SGHNT and CDR2 is YENEEA. The length of the CDR3 is 14 residues. J was trimmed by 4 bases and V by 5 bases; bases with no gene match: 5. This chain uses TRBV11-3 with TRBJ2-1; 7 nucleotides agree with TRBD2. The clonotype originates from a young woman with acute COVID-19. Sequenced: PBMCs or T cells enriched from blood (not recorded which). CDR3: CASSPSGAYNEQFF. Here the CDR3 DNA reads TGTGCCAGCAGCCCAAGCGGGGCTTACAATGAGCAGTTCTTC.